This T cell receptor (beta chain) was sequenced in a study of T-cell memory formation after mild COVID-19. Overall study: Largely donor-specific sequence clusters came from a couple of donors. Overall study results and limits: Contracting clones from day 15 to 85 had balanced CD4/CD8; later expanders favoured CD4+.

Each CDR3 protein is one row after TCRdb ran MiXCR on the 5' RACE reads. The data contain approximately 170,000 distinct CDR3 sequences, over 10% of them singletons. This clonotype was seen a few times. Its antigen is undetermined. The CDR3 has 16 residues. V shed 5 bases and J shed 0 bases, with 15 bases lying between them. Germline CDR1 and CDR2: MGHRA and YSYEKL. The gene calls are TRBV4-1 and TRBJ2-3, with D maybe TRBD2 (6 bases). The source of this sequence is a man between 18 and 35 years old who had mild COVID-19 (a few samples of this study predate the infection). Cell type and time point are not known. Material for sequencing was PBMCs or a T cell subset sorted from them (not recorded which). CDR3 DNA: TGCGCCAGCAGCTCCGGAGGGGTCCGGAGCACAGATACGCAGTATTTT. Its protein is CASSSGGVRSTDTQYF.